The 10 T cell receptor beta chains presented below share a single source sample, sequenced in a study of T cells in Graves' hyperthyroidism and ophthalmopathy. It was RNA transcripts that yielded the amplified TCR beta CDR3 regions. An initial round of RT-PCR targeting the TCR CDR3 relied on the HTBI primer set. TCRdb processed the multiplex PCR reads anew with MiXCR; each CDR3 protein has one entry. The sample contains about 710,000 distinct CDR3 sequences, 15% to 20% of which appear only once. Sequencing was performed on blood. These receptors were taken from a man between 18 and 29 years old with Graves' hyperthyroidism.

This clonotype was found a few times. J is TRBJ2-1 and V is TRBV7-2, with D possibly being TRBD2 (6 bases). Looked up from germline, CDR1 is SGHTA and CDR2 is FQGNSA. This CDR3 spans 17 amino acids. The V gene lost 1 base and the J gene lost 0 bases, with 13 bases spanning the gap. In nucleotides, the CDR3 is TGTGCCAGCAGCTTAGGGGTGGGAGGCTTCTCCTACAATGAGCAGTTCTTC. This gives the protein CASSLGVGGFSYNEQFF.

This clonotype was seen many times. The CDR3 nucleotides are TGTGCCAGCAGTTTGACTAGCGCAGCAGATACGCAGTATTTT. It codes for CASSLTSAADTQYF. The chain employs TRBV28 and TRBJ2-3; 8 positions match TRBD2. V was clipped by 3 bases and J by 4 bases; unmatched bases: 3. The CDR3 contains 14 residues. In germline, CDR1 is MDHEN, CDR2 SYDVKM.

Concerning this clonotype itself: A much larger clone differs from this one at a single base, so this may be a read error. This chain links TRBV28 with TRBJ1-5; D call uncertain. The V gene's germline CDR1 is MDHEN and CDR2 SYDVKM. The CDR3 consists of 13 residues. The CDR3 here is CAGSLGSDQPQHF. DNA for the CDR3: TGTGCCGGCAGTTTGGGGTCCGATCAGCCCCAGCATTTT. Together with reference TRBV28 and TRBJ1-5, the CDR3 gives the full variable domain: DVKVTQSSRYLVKRTGEKVFLECVQDMDHENMFWYRQDPGLGLRLIYFSYDVKMKEKGDIPEGYSVSREKKERFSLILESASTNQTSMYLCAGSLGSDQPQHFGDGTRLSIL.

This clonotype was detected only a few times. The chain is built from TRBV7-2 and TRBJ2-3; 8 positions match TRBD1. Germline V gene data show CDR1 as SGHTA and CDR2 as FQGNSA. With 5 bases clipped from V and 0 bases from J, the junction kept 4 bases outside the gene matches. This CDR3 comprises 15 residues. The CDR3 loop is CASSRQGSSTDTQYF. CDR3 bases: TGTGCCAGCAGCCGACAGGGGTCAAGCACAGATACGCAGTATTTT.

At least ten counts were recorded for this clonotype. This CDR3 is CAGSGTLGYEQYF. The DNA of the CDR3 is TGTGCCGGATCCGGGACCCTTGGGTACGAGCAGTACTTC. V and J are TRBV28 and TRBJ2-7; possibly TRBD1 or TRBD2 for D (5 bases each). The CDR3 is 13 residues long. Germline V CDR1 and CDR2: MDHEN, SYDVKM. The V end lost 11 bases, the J end lost 4 bases, and 18 bases lay between the germline ends.

The chain recombines TRBV27 with TRBJ2-7; no clear D gene. The CDR3 runs 16 residues. Per germline, CDR1 MNHEY and CDR2 SMNVEV (reference sequence). Trimming cost V 4 bases and J 0 bases, with 16 bases left between them. The CDR3 region has the DNA TGTGCCAGCAGTTCGCCGTTCAAATTGAACTCCTACGAGCAGTACTTC. Its translation is CASSSPFKLNSYEQYF.

This clonotype was seen many times. The chain is built from TRBV6-1 and TRBJ1-1; D is perhaps TRBD1 (5 bases). With 3 bases removed from V and 5 bases from J, the gap between germline ends came to 10 bases. The CDR3 loop spans 13 amino acids. Germline CDR1 and CDR2: MNHNS and SASEGT. CDR3 DNA sequence: TGTGCCAGCAGTGACAGGGACCGTACTGAAGCTTTCTTT. This translates into CASSDRDRTEAFF.

This rearrangement joins TRBV7-2 to TRBJ2-1; D remains ambiguous. CDR3 length equals 15 residues. Germline V gene lookup returns CDR1 SGHTA and CDR2 FQGNSA. Trimming pared 2 bases from V and 0 bases from J, leaving 8 bases between. The CDR3 DNA follows: TGTGCCAGCAGCTTAATAGTATTCTCCTACAATGAGCAGTTCTTC. The encoded protein is CASSLIVFSYNEQFF.

This clonotype was counted between two and nine times. V is TRBV3-1 and J is TRBJ2-2; the match to TRBD2 covers 10 bases. Losses at the gene ends were 6 bases for V and 7 bases for J; bases not matched to a gene: 14. In germline, CDR1 is LGHDT, CDR2 YNNKEL (reference sequence). The CDR3 length is 17 residues. The CDR3 here is CASRKTSGMYRGGELFF. The CDR3 nucleotides are TGTGCCAGCAGGAAAACTAGCGGGATGTATCGGGGCGGGGAGCTGTTTTTT.

This clonotype was seen a few times. V usage is TRBV20-1 and J usage is TRBJ2-7; no reliable D call. The CDR3 consists of 13 residues. Germline V gene sequence: CDR1 DFQATT, CDR2 SNEGSKA (reference sequence). V lost 0 bases, J lost 3 bases, and 9 bases lay in between. CDR3 nucleotide sequence: TGCAGTGCTAGAGAGCCTAATTTCTACGAGCAGTACTTC. This translates into CSAREPNFYEQYF.